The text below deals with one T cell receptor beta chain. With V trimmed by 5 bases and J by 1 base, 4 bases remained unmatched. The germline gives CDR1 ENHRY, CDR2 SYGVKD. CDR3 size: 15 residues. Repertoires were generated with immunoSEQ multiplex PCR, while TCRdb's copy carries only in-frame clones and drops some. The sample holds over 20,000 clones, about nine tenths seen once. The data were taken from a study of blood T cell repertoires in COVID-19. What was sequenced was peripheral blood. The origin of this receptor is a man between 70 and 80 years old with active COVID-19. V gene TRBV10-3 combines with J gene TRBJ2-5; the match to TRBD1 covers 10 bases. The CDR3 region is CAISPRTGGQETQYF. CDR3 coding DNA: TGTGCCATCAGTCCTAGGACAGGGGGCCAAGAGACCCAGTACTTC.